Shown below are 7 T cell receptor beta chains from a single sample sequenced in a study of cytomegalovirus exposure and HLA in healthy donors. The PCR ran on 60 Vbeta and 13 Jbeta primers. Data came from immunoSEQ multiplex PCR; TCRdb stores just in-frame clones and leaves some out. The repertoire holds 120,000 or so clones, with around four fifths as singletons. The sequencing sample was made of PBMCs. These receptors all come from a man between 18 and 29 years old in good health and CMV-seropositive.

The rearrangement uses TRBV11-2 and TRBJ2-3, with TRBD2 identical over 11 bases. The germline gives CDR1 SGHAT, CDR2 FQNNGV. Unmatched junction bases numbered 15, after V lost 4 bases and J lost 6 bases. The CDR3 loop spans 18 amino acids. The CDR3 region has the DNA TGTGCCAGCAGCTCCCGTGTTCCGGGACTAGCGGCAAGGGATACGCAGTATTTT. Translation: CASSSRVPGLAARDTQYF.

The chain couples TRBV15 to TRBJ1-4; 9 bases match TRBD1. Germline values: CDR1 LNHNV, CDR2 YYDKDF (reference sequence). After removal of 0 bases from V and 7 bases from J, the junction contained 6 bases not matched to a gene. CDR3 length: 16 amino acids. CDR3 sequence: CATSRDGQGISEKLFF. CDR3 nucleotides: TGTGCCACCAGCAGAGACGGACAGGGGATTAGTGAAAAACTGTTTTTT. The full variable domain, rest sourced from reference TRBV15 and TRBJ1-4, is DAMVIQNPRYQVTQFGKPVTLSCSQTLNHNVMYWYQQKSSQAPKLLFHYYDKDFNNEADTPDNFQSRRPNTSFCFLDIRSPGLGDTAMYLCATSRDGQGISEKLFFGSGTQLSVL.

The rearrangement joins TRBV7-9 to TRBJ2-5; the D gene is possibly TRBD1 (6 bases). CDR1 and CDR2 from the germline V gene are SEHNR and FQNEAQ (reference sequence). CDR3 length: 14 residues. V lost 5 bases and J lost 2, with 12 bases in between. In DNA form, the CDR3 reads TGTGCCAGCAGCCAAGGGGGTCTTCAAGAGACCCAGTACTTC. Translated, it gives CASSQGGLQETQYF.

The chain employs TRBV4-1 and TRBJ2-1; 8 bases fit TRBD1. The CDR3 contains 13 residues. V lost 6 bases, J lost 7 bases, and 5 bases stayed unmatched. Germline lookup yields CDR1 MGHRA and CDR2 YSYEKL. This CDR3 is CASSSTGENEQFF. CDR3 nucleotide sequence: TGCGCCAGCAGTTCGACAGGGGAGAATGAGCAGTTCTTC.

This clone has only one observation. V usage is TRBV9 and J usage is TRBJ1-6; weak D call: TRBD1 (6 bases). The V gene lost 3 bases and the J gene lost 14 bases, with 21 bases spanning the gap. Germline V CDR1 and CDR2: SGDLS, YYNGEE. The CDR3 spans 15 residues. This CDR3 reads CASSGTGGAGDSLHF. In nucleotides, the CDR3 is TGTGCCAGCAGCGGGACCGGGGGGGCTGGGGATTCCCTCCACTTT.

The V and J genes are TRBV5-6 and TRBJ1-4, with a weak D call TRBD1 (6 bases). The length of the CDR3 is 13 residues. Germline V gene data show CDR1 as SGHDT and CDR2 as YYEEEE. V was clipped by 6 bases and J by 4 bases, with 10 bases between them. This CDR3 is CASTRGYNEKLFF. CDR3 DNA: TGTGCCAGCACCAGGGGTTATAATGAAAAACTGTTTTTT.

The chain joins TRBV6-1 to TRBJ1-2, with D unresolved. V lost 1 base and J lost 5, with 14 bases in between. The CDR3 has 15 amino acids. Per the germline V gene, CDR1 is MNHNS and CDR2 is SASEGT. The CDR3 bases are TGTGCCAGCAGTGAAGGGAGATCGCCACCTTATGGCTACACCTTC. Residues: CASSEGRSPPYGYTF.